A selection of T cell receptor beta chains follows, all from one sample in a study of molecular identifiers for immune sequencing clone quantification. TCRdb re-called the PCR reads with MiXCR, one entry per CDR3 protein. The table lists approximately 670,000 distinct CDR3 sequences, 15% to 20% of them singletons. Sequencing input: naive CD8+ T cells from blood, with Jurkat cell RNA spiked in. These receptors were taken from a human donor in good health. Some libraries in this study had Jurkat cell RNA spiked in. CDR3s include the opening cysteine and the closing phenylalanine or tryptophan. The D gene is left open where the match is weak. Only part of the rows carry a size: once, few, many, or a class if the clone is expanded.

j_call d_call v_call clone_size cdr3_aa cdr3_nt
TRBJ2-1 NA TRBV18 NA CASSLNTDPEQFF TGTGCCAGCTCCCTAAATACAGATCCCGAGCAGTTCTTC
TRBJ2-2 NA TRBV20-1 NA CSARYRGGGAGELFF TGCAGTGCTAGATACAGGGGAGGAGGCGCCGGGGAGCTGTTTTTT
TRBJ2-1 NA TRBV20-1 many CSARGLSDYNEQFF TGCAGTGCTAGGGGGCTCTCTGACTACAATGAGCAGTTCTTC
TRBJ1-4 NA TRBV5-6 few CASSSRTESGANEKLFF TGTGCCAGCAGCTCCCGGACAGAGAGCGGTGCTAATGAAAAACTGTTTTTT
TRBJ2-7 TRBD1 TRBV7-9 many CASSSYDRAYEQYF TGTGCCAGCAGCTCTTATGACAGGGCGTACGAGCAGTACTTC
TRBJ1-2 TRBD1 TRBV4-1 few CASSQVPQGADGYTF TGCGCCAGCAGCCAAGTCCCACAGGGGGCTGACGGCTACACCTTC
TRBJ2-7 NA TRBV9 many CASSAGAGVTYEQYF TGTGCCAGCAGCGCAGGGGCTGGGGTAACCTACGAGCAGTACTTC
TRBJ2-7 NA TRBV27 NA CASSFGWAYEQYF TGTGCCAGCAGTTTTGGCTGGGCCTACGAGCAGTACTTC
TRBJ2-7 NA TRBV28 many CASSSGHGVYEQYF TGTGCCAGCAGTTCAGGACATGGGGTTTACGAGCAGTACTTC
TRBJ2-1 TRBD2 TRBV30 many CAWSVILAGSEQFF TGTGCCTGGAGTGTCATCCTAGCGGGTAGTGAGCAGTTCTTC
TRBJ1-3 NA TRBV19 NA CASTILGGADGNTIYF TGTGCCAGTACCATCCTGGGGGGGGCTGACGGAAACACCATATATTTT
TRBJ1-1 TRBD1 TRBV4-1 many CASSPDRGGFTEAFF TGCGCCAGCAGCCCAGACAGGGGCGGGTTCACTGAAGCTTTCTTT
TRBJ2-5 NA TRBV3-1 many CASSQPNLETQYF TGTGCCAGCAGCCAACCAAACTTGGAGACCCAGTACTTC
TRBJ2-7 TRBD1 TRBV4-1 many CASSRGQGSEQYF TGCGCCAGCAGCCGAGGACAGGGTAGCGAGCAGTACTTC
TRBJ2-3 NA TRBV27 many CASSLRLNTDTQYF TGTGCCAGCAGTTTAAGACTAAATACAGATACGCAGTATTTT
TRBJ2-7 NA TRBV27 few CASTLSGTGDYEQYF TGTGCCAGCACCCTGAGCGGGACAGGTGATTACGAGCAGTACTTC
TRBJ2-7 NA TRBV10-3 few CAISEGQIYEQYF TGTGCCATCAGCGAGGGACAAATCTACGAGCAGTACTTC
TRBJ2-3 TRBD2 TRBV25-1 NA CASSEILAGVNTDTRYF TGTGCCAGCAGTGAAATTCTAGCGGGGGTGAACACAGATACGCGGTATTTT
TRBJ1-3 NA TRBV18 NA CASSLPGPRHGNTIYF TGTGCCAGCTCACTTCCGGGGCCGAGGCATGGAAACACCATATATTTT
TRBJ2-3 NA TRBV9 few CASSVLASDTQYF TGTGCCAGCAGCGTACTAGCGTCAGATACGCAGTATTTT
TRBJ2-7 NA TRBV29-1 NA CSVLGTSSYEQYF TGCAGCGTCCTCGGGACGAGCTCCTACGAGCAGTACTTC
TRBJ2-7 NA TRBV12-3/TRBV12-4 many CASSFDLSYEQYF TGTGCCAGCAGTTTCGACCTCTCCTACGAGCAGTACTTC
TRBJ2-7 NA TRBV20-1 few CSARDYPQHYEQYF TGCAGTGCTAGAGATTACCCCCAACACTACGAGCAGTACTTC
TRBJ2-1 NA TRBV19 NA CASSITVSSYNEQFF TGTGCCAGTAGTATAACGGTGAGCTCCTACAATGAGCAGTTCTTC
TRBJ1-1 NA TRBV30 many CAWSVYANTEAFF TGTGCCTGGAGTGTTTACGCTAACACTGAAGCTTTCTTT
TRBJ1-1 TRBD1 TRBV27 NA CAGSFEQGAMNTVAFF TGTGCCGGCAGTTTTGAACAGGGGGCCATGAACACTGTAGCTTTCTTT
TRBJ1-6 NA TRBV5-6 many CASSLRESYSPLHF TGTGCCAGCAGCCTCAGGGAGTCCTATTCACCCCTCCACTTT
TRBJ2-1 NA TRBV20-1 many CSAIGTQGNEQFF TGCAGTGCTATAGGGACCCAGGGCAATGAGCAGTTCTTC
TRBJ2-7 NA TRBV13 many CASSPQMLTGEQYF TGTGCCAGCAGCCCGCAGATGCTTACGGGGGAGCAGTACTTC
TRBJ1-1 NA TRBV25-1 many CASSEGGAVEAFF TGTGCCAGCAGTGAAGGGGGAGCGGTTGAAGCTTTCTTT
TRBJ2-2 TRBD1 TRBV3-1 many CASSQKRAGGPGELFF TGTGCCAGCAGCCAAAAACGGGCAGGGGGACCCGGGGAGCTGTTTTTT
TRBJ2-5 NA TRBV4-3 NA CASSQDRLRLGETQYF TGCGCCAGCAGCCAAGATCGATTGAGGTTGGGAGAGACCCAGTACTTC
TRBJ1-1 TRBD1 TRBV28 many CASSNPGQKAFF TGTGCCAGCAGTAATCCGGGACAGAAAGCTTTCTTT
TRBJ2-1 TRBD2 TRBV5-5 NA CASSWTSGGYNEQFF TGTGCCAGCAGCTGGACTAGCGGGGGGTACAATGAGCAGTTCTTC
TRBJ1-1 NA TRBV7-2 many CASSLGISTEAFF TGTGCCAGCAGCTTGGGGATTAGCACTGAAGCTTTCTTT
TRBJ2-2 TRBD1 TRBV4-1 few CASSQVTGANTGELFF TGCGCCAGCAGCCAAGTGACAGGGGCGAACACCGGGGAGCTGTTTTTT
TRBJ2-7 TRBD2 TRBV5-4 many CASSFGGGLDEQYF TGTGCCAGCAGCTTCGGGGGAGGGTTGGACGAGCAGTACTTC
TRBJ1-1 TRBD1 TRBV12-5 few CASGLVTGGSFMNTEAFF TGTGCTAGTGGTTTGGTAACAGGGGGATCTTTCATGAACACTGAAGCTTTCTTT
TRBJ2-7 NA TRBV28 many CASSGDSAVVSYEQYF TGTGCCAGCTCCGGGGACTCGGCAGTTGTAAGCTACGAGCAGTACTTC
TRBJ2-3 NA TRBV12-3/TRBV12-4 NA CASSFGGGTSTDTQYF TGTGCCAGCAGTTTTGGTGGCGGGACATCCACAGATACGCAGTATTTT
TRBJ2-7 NA TRBV10-3 few CAISEAGLSSYEQYF TGTGCCATCAGTGAGGCCGGCTTAAGCTCCTACGAGCAGTACTTC
TRBJ1-1 TRBD1 TRBV7-9 many CASSIGTGFSTEAFF TGTGCCAGCAGCATCGGGACAGGGTTTAGTACTGAAGCTTTCTTT
TRBJ1-1 TRBD1 TRBV5-1 many CASSEDRGPFVAFF TGCGCCAGCAGCGAGGACAGGGGGCCCTTCGTGGCTTTCTTT
TRBJ2-1 TRBD1 TRBV4-3 once CASSPGQLYNEQFF TGCGCCAGCAGCCCGGGACAGCTATACAATGAGCAGTTCTTC
TRBJ2-7 NA TRBV7-9 NA CASSGGQSYEQCF TGTGCCAGCAGCGGGGGGCAGAGTTACGAGCAGTGCTTC
TRBJ2-2 TRBD1 TRBV7-6 NA CASSPTLLQGARTGELFF TGTGCCAGCAGCCCAACGTTACTACAGGGGGCAAGAACCGGGGAGCTGTTTTTT
TRBJ2-7 TRBD2 TRBV7-9 few CASLGRGSNEQYF TGTGCCAGCCTGGGGCGGGGGTCAAACGAGCAGTACTTC
TRBJ2-5 TRBD1 TRBV29-1 many CSVEPGTAQETQYF TGCAGCGTTGAACCCGGGACAGCCCAAGAGACCCAGTACTTC
TRBJ1-3 NA TRBV20-1 many CSARIDLTGNTIYF TGCAGTGCGCGTATCGACTTAACTGGAAACACCATATATTTT